This TCR beta chain appears in the sequencing data of a study of shared clonotypes between healthy human individuals. Assay used: immunoSEQ multiplex PCR; TCRdb lists only in-frame clones, some missing. The repertoire holds under 600,000 clones, with about 96% as singletons. The source material was naive CD4+ T cells sorted from blood. The sample's subset: CD45RA+ positively selected. The receptor was derived from a young woman in good health.

CDR3 sequence reads: CATSRDPGPTEAFF. For the CDR3, the DNA is TGTGCCACCAGCAGAGATCCGGGGCCCACTGAAGCTTTCTTT. J is TRBJ1-1 and V is TRBV15, with D possibly matching TRBD1 (5 bases). Trimming took 0 bases from V and 4 from J, leaving 9 bases between them. The CDR3 loop spans 14 amino acids. Looked up from germline, CDR1 is LNHNV and CDR2 is YYDKDF (reference sequence).